The 18 T cell receptor beta chains below come from one sample, sequenced in a study of vaccination effects on CD4 cells after COVID-19. Expansion with viral peptide pools was applied to antigen-specific CD4+ T cells by the ViraFEST assay prior to sequencing. Following a roughly 11-day culture, CD4+ T cells were purified. Two doses of BNT162b2 or mRNA-1273 vaccine were administered to participants. TCRdb's table, derived via immunoSEQ multiplex PCR, lists solely in-frame clones and lacks some. Among about 59,000 clones, 60% to 80% were seen once, and the ten largest hold less than 2.5%. Antigen specificity for these receptors is unknown. The sample was CD4+ T cells from PBMCs cultured with HCoV-OC43 spike peptides, taken after COVID-19 vaccination. Specified subset: HCoV-OC43 spike overlapping peptide pool stimulation. The receptors come from a human donor who received a COVID-19 vaccine.

This clone has more than one count but fewer than ten. The V and J genes are TRBV19 and TRBJ2-5; D ambiguous. This CDR3 is built from 13 residues. Looked up from germline, CDR1 is LNHDA and CDR2 is SQIVND (reference sequence). Trimming cost V 3 bases and J 5 bases, with 10 bases left between them. The CDR3 DNA sequence: TGTGCCAGTAGTATCGCCCCCCCCGAGACCCAGTACTTC. Residues: CASSIAPPETQYF. Based on the CDR3 plus reference TRBV19 and TRBJ2-5, the full variable domain is DGGITQSPKYLFRKEGQNVTLSCEQNLNHDAMYWYRQDPGQGLRLIYYSQIVNDFQKGDIAEGYSVSREKKESFPLTVTSAQKNPTAFYLCASSIAPPETQYFGPGTRLLVL.

The chain recombines TRBV19 with TRBJ1-1; D unresolved. CDR3 size: 12 residues. Trimming left V 4 bases short and J 2 bases short, with 5 bases between. The germline CDR1 and CDR2 sequences are LNHDA and SQIVND (reference sequence). CDR3 region: CASSRSNTEAFF. The CDR3 DNA follows: TGTGCCAGTAGTAGGAGCAACACTGAAGCTTTCTTT.

The chain employs TRBV4-2 and TRBJ1-4, with D uncertain. In germline, CDR1 is LGHNA, CDR2 YNFKEQ. Trimming took off 0 bases at V and 2 bases at J, with 13 bases between the two ends. CDR3 length: 17 residues. CDR3 region: CASSQDLSRVTNEKLFF. The CDR3 DNA is TGTGCCAGCAGCCAAGATCTGAGTAGGGTCACTAATGAAAAACTGTTTTTT.

The chain combines TRBV6-1 with TRBJ1-1; unclear D gene. Germline CDR1 and CDR2: MNHNS and SASEGT. CDR3 size: 15 residues. The ends were cut back, 3 bases at V and 3 bases at J, with 14 bases in the middle. The CDR3 sequence: CASSDGRQPYTEAFF. The CDR3 DNA follows: TGTGCCAGCAGTGATGGGAGACAACCTTACACTGAAGCTTTCTTT.

The CDR3 region has the DNA TGTGCCACCAGTGACCGGACAGGGGTAACCGGGGAGCTGTTTTTT. Translation gives CATSDRTGVTGELFF. V gene TRBV24-1 combines with J gene TRBJ2-2; 9 bases are a match to TRBD1. From germline, CDR1 is KGHDR and CDR2 SFDVKD. The CDR3 runs 15 residues. V was clipped by 4 bases and J by 5 bases; unmatched bases: 4.

The genes are TRBV12-3 or TRBV12-4 and TRBJ1-2, with TRBD1 as a possible D gene (5 bases). CDR3 length: 13 residues. Trimming took off 3 bases at V and 9 bases at J, with 14 bases between the two ends. DNA of the CDR3: TGTGCCAGCAGTTTTGCAGGGAGGGAGAGCTACACCTTC. Its translation is CASSFAGRESYTF.

The sample holds a few counts of this clone. V gene TRBV19 combines with J gene TRBJ1-2; D possibly corresponds to TRBD1 (6 bases). With 4 bases removed from V and 8 bases from J, the gap between germline ends came to 14 bases. Germline V lookup: CDR1 LNHDA, CDR2 SQIVND (reference sequence). The CDR3 totals 13 residues. Written as DNA, the CDR3 is TGTGCCAGTAGTACGGGGACAATCGGCGGCTACACCTTC. This translates into CASSTGTIGGYTF.

In its sample, this clone was seen a few times. The chain couples TRBV18 to TRBJ2-5; 8 bases match TRBD1. The CDR3 has 16 residues. Germline values: CDR1 KGHSH, CDR2 LQKENI. J lost 1 base, V lost 2 bases, and 6 bases had no gene match. DNA of the CDR3: TGTGCCAGCTCACCAGGACAGGGAGACGCCCAAGAGACCCAGTACTTC. Its translation is CASSPGQGDAQETQYF.

This clone appeared a single time. V usage is TRBV6-5 and J usage is TRBJ2-7; D unclear. Germline CDR1 MNHEY, CDR2 SVGAGI. CDR3 length: 13 residues. Trimming cost V 8 bases and J 3 bases, with 14 bases left between them. The CDR3 sequence is CASGWEFLYEQYV. The CDR3 nucleotides read TGTGCCAGCGGGTGGGAATTCCTCTACGAGCAGTACGTC.

The V call is TRBV7-7, the J call TRBJ2-2; tentative D call: TRBD1 (5 bases). The CDR3 totals 13 residues. CDR1 and CDR2 from the germline V gene are SSHAT and FNYEAQ (reference sequence). Trimming removed 7 bases at V and 5 bases at J, with 11 bases between. CDR3: CASKGQGTGELFF. The CDR3 DNA reads TGTGCCAGCAAGGGGCAGGGAACCGGGGAGCTGTTTTTT.

The chain has TRBV29-1 and TRBJ2-6; D ambiguous. This CDR3 comprises 13 residues. Germline V CDR1 and CDR2: SQVTM, ANQGSEA. V lost 4 bases and J 3 bases, leaving 7 bases between the germline ends. CDR3 coding DNA: TGCAGCGTTGGGGCTGGTGGGGCCAACGTCCTGACTTTC. Translated: CSVGAGGANVLTF.

This chain connects TRBV29-1 to TRBJ2-2, with D possibly TRBD1 on 6 matching bases. The CDR3 extends over 13 amino acids. Looked up from germline, CDR1 is SQVTM and CDR2 is ANQGSEA. V was trimmed by 3 bases and J by 7 bases, leaving 12 bases between them. The CDR3 DNA follows: TGCAGCGTTGAGGGACACGGACACGGGGAGCTGTTTTTT. This codes for CSVEGHGHGELFF.

The sample holds a few counts of this clone. This chain links TRBV5-5 with TRBJ2-7; 7 bases fit TRBD1. Per germline, CDR1 SGHKS and CDR2 YYEKEE (reference sequence). Losses at the gene ends were 0 bases for V and 0 bases for J; bases not matched to a gene: 3. This CDR3 has 15 residues. This CDR3 is CASSLGPGGSYEQYV. The CDR3 DNA sequence: TGTGCCAGCAGCTTGGGTCCAGGGGGCTCCTACGAGCAGTACGTC.

This chain joins TRBV24-1 and TRBJ2-5; D gene uncertain. Trimming removed 1 base from V and 5 bases from J, with 13 bases in between. Germline lookup yields CDR1 KGHDR and CDR2 SFDVKD. The CDR3 runs 15 residues. CDR3 protein: CATSDLTLSGETQYF. The CDR3 coding sequence is TGTGCCACCAGTGATTTAACACTCTCTGGGGAGACCCAGTACTTC.

This chain joins TRBV11-1 and TRBJ1-4; the D is unclear. The V gene's germline CDR1 is SGHAT and CDR2 FQDESV (reference sequence). Trimming pared 3 bases from V and 1 base from J, leaving 9 bases between. This CDR3 spans 15 amino acids. CDR3: CASSLNGQTNEKLFF. CDR3 in DNA: TGTGCCAGCAGCTTGAACGGCCAAACTAATGAAAAACTGTTTTTT.

The chain links TRBV7-2 to TRBJ2-1; a weak D match, TRBD1 (5 bases). This CDR3 has 17 residues. Trimming removed 2 bases from V and 0 bases from J, with 14 bases in between. CDR1 and CDR2 from the germline V gene are SGHTA and FQGNSA. The CDR3 reads CASSLTRTTISYNEQFF. The DNA of the CDR3 is TGTGCCAGCAGCTTAACGCGGACAACAATCTCCTACAATGAGCAGTTCTTC.

V is TRBV5-1 and J is TRBJ2-1, with 7 bases fitting TRBD1. V shed 0 bases, J shed 8 bases, and the junction held 2 bases outside the gene matches. Germline V CDR1 and CDR2: SGHRS, YFSETQ. The CDR3 loop spans 13 amino acids. The CDR3 here is CASSLGQGDEQFF. CDR3 DNA sequence: TGCGCCAGCAGCTTGGGACAGGGCGATGAGCAGTTCTTC. Full variable domain (rest looked up from reference TRBV5-1 and TRBJ2-1): KAGVTQTPRYLIKTRGQQVTLSCSPISGHRSVSWYQQTPGQGLQFLFEYFSETQRNKGNFPGRFSGRQFSNSRSEMNVSTLELGDSALYLCASSLGQGDEQFFGPGTRLTVL.

This chain joins TRBV20-1 and TRBJ1-5; the D gene is possibly TRBD1 (5 bases). Germline lookup yields CDR1 DFQATT and CDR2 SNEGSKA (reference sequence). The V end was cut by 3 bases, the J end by 0 bases, with 12 bases between. This CDR3 has 15 amino acids. The CDR3 reads CSASIWGNSNQPQHF. The CDR3 DNA reads TGCAGTGCTAGTATTTGGGGCAATAGCAATCAGCCCCAGCATTTT.